This TCR beta chain was retrieved from a study of T cells in Graves' hyperthyroidism and ophthalmopathy. Whole-study context: Any treatment followed the collection of peripheral blood at initial diagnosis.

With regard to this clonotype: Antigen unknown.

RNA transcripts gave rise to amplified TCR beta CDR3 regions. TCR CDR3 underwent first-round RT-PCR with the HTBI primer set. Via MiXCR, TCRdb re-called the multiplex PCR reads, giving one row per CDR3 protein. The sample has more than 300,000 distinct CDR3 sequences; around 18% are singletons. Study conclusions and caveats: Blood also showed most of the thyroid clonotypes that were expanded above 0.001. Researchers report that a 13 V-J model separated ophthalmopathy from stable hyperthyroidism.

Reasons for excluding patients were uncontrolled infection, other autoimmune disease, pregnancy or lactation. Germline CDR1 is SGHVS and CDR2 is FNYEAQ. V was clipped by 0 bases and J by 4 bases, with 15 bases between them. This CDR3 has 16 residues. Input material: blood. This clonotype was sampled from a man aged 18 to 30 with Graves' ophthalmopathy. The chain joins TRBV7-6 to TRBJ1-2; maybe TRBD1 (5 bases). The CDR3 loop is CASSLAPSDSSYGYTF. CDR3 coding DNA: TGTGCCAGCAGCTTAGCCCCTTCTGACAGTTCCTATGGCTACACCTTC.